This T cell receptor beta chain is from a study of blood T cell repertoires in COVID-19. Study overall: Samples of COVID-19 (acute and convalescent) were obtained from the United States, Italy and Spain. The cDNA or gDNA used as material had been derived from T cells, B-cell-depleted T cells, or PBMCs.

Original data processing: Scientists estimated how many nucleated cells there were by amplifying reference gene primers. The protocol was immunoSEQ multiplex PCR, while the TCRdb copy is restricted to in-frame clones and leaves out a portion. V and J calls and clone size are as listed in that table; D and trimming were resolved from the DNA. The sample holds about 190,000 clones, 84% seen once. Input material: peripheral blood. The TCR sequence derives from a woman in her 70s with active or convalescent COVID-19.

The CDR3 loop is CASSPEQGRGSPLHF. Written as DNA, the CDR3 is TGTGCCAGTAGTCCTGAACAGGGCCGTGGATCACCCCTCCACTTT. V gene TRBV19 combines with J gene TRBJ1-6; D possibly corresponds to TRBD1 (6 bases). The germline gives CDR1 LNHDA, CDR2 SQIVND (reference sequence). CDR3 length: 15 amino acids. Trimming stripped 5 bases from V and 10 bases from J, with 18 bases between.